The entry that follows covers one T cell receptor beta chain sequence. Its antigen is not known. The CDR3 is made up of 14 amino acids. V was shortened by 7 bases and J by 1 base, with 13 bases between the two germline ends. Germline-derived CDR1 and CDR2 are SNHLY and FYNNEI. The data stem from a study of cytomegalovirus exposure and HLA in healthy donors. All the people who gave samples were healthy bone marrow donors. The study sampled nominally healthy donors, though unrecorded immune exposures were likely. Whole-study results and caveats: In a later analysis, compared with equally common non-associated chains, HLA-associated beta chains were more expanded.

Primers for the PCR totalled 60 Vbeta and 13 Jbeta. In the source study's methods: Among the unique TCR beta chains that a later analysis counted, about 81 million in all, 10 million to 14 million were shared. Using immunoSEQ multiplex PCR, the repertoire was profiled, and TCRdb retains in-frame clones only, with some absent. The V and J calls and the clone size are those of that table, but D and trimming were determined from the DNA. The data contain 250,000 to 350,000 clones, about 90% of them singletons. This sequence was found in a woman between 18 and 29 years old in good health and CMV-seronegative. The chain carries TRBV2 and TRBJ1-1, with D uncertain. Sequencing was performed on PBMCs. The CDR3 loop is CASTLIRENTEAFF. CDR3 sequence (DNA): TGTGCCAGCACATTGATCCGGGAGAACACTGAAGCTTTCTTT.